The 32 T cell receptor beta chains listed next were all sequenced from one sample in a study of cytomegalovirus exposure and HLA in healthy donors. PCR involved 60 Vbeta and 13 Jbeta primers. The method was immunoSEQ multiplex PCR; TCRdb's version includes in-frame clones alone and lacks a portion of them. The data contain roughly 120,000 clones, less than 10% of them singletons. Specimen: PBMCs. These TCRs come from a woman in her thirties or forties in good health and CMV-seropositive.

This clone was recorded a few times. The chain combines TRBV6-1 with TRBJ1-5; D is undetermined. V dropped 7 bases and J dropped 6 bases, with 10 bases sitting between them. CDR3 length equals 12 residues. Germline CDR1 is MNHNS and CDR2 is SASEGT. The CDR3 region has the DNA TGTGCCAGCAAAGGGAGATCTCAGCCCCAGCATTTT. Protein sequence: CASKGRSQPQHF.

On this clone itself: The junction departs from the called germline gene at one end, perhaps through a read error. The chain carries TRBV7-8 and TRBJ2-7; no clear D gene. Germline V gene lookup returns CDR1 SGHVS and CDR2 FQNEAQ. The length of the CDR3 is 11 residues. CDR3 sequence: CASSLSSEQYF. CDR3 DNA: TGTGCCAGCAGCTTATCCTCCGAGCAGTACTTC.

This clone has just a few counts. V and J are TRBV7-6 and TRBJ2-1, with D possibly TRBD2 on 7 matching bases. CDR1 and CDR2 (germline): SGHVS, FNYEAQ. CDR3 length: 14 residues. V lost 4 bases, J lost 5 bases, and 12 bases lay in between. The DNA of the CDR3 is TGTGCCAGCAGCTGGGGGGGGACACACAATGAGCAGTTCTTC. As protein: CASSWGGTHNEQFF.

This chain uses TRBV6-5 with TRBJ1-1; a weak D match, TRBD1 (6 bases). Germline CDR1 reads MNHEY; CDR2 reads SVGAGI. V was pared by 6 bases and J by 7 bases, with 15 bases between. The CDR3 runs 13 residues. This CDR3 reads CASSRDIGGEAFF. Written as DNA, the CDR3 is TGTGCCAGCAGCCGGGACATTGGCGGTGAAGCTTTCTTT.

The rearrangement uses TRBV11-3 and TRBJ2-7, with 8 bases that match TRBD2. Unmatched junction bases numbered 6, after V lost 0 bases and J lost 5 bases. The germline V gene encodes CDR1 SGHNT and CDR2 YENEEA. The CDR3 spans 15 residues. DNA for the CDR3: TGTGCCAGCAGCTTAGATAGCGGGGCAGGCGACGAGCAGTACTTC. Its protein product is CASSLDSGAGDEQYF.

The chain employs TRBV2 and TRBJ1-1; 8 nucleotides agree with TRBD1. The CDR3 contains 13 residues. CDR1 and CDR2 from the germline V gene are SNHLY and FYNNEI. V lost 4 bases and J lost 10; bases outside the gene matches: 8. CDR3 in amino acids: CASSVRQGARAFF. The CDR3 nucleotides are TGTGCCAGCAGTGTGAGGCAGGGGGCGAGAGCTTTCTTT.

The table lists this clone with a few counts. The gene calls are TRBV15 and TRBJ1-2; D possibly corresponds to TRBD1 (5 bases). V dropped 5 bases and J dropped 3 bases, with 16 bases sitting between them. Germline loops: CDR1 LNHNV, CDR2 YYDKDF (reference sequence). The CDR3 is 15 amino acids. CDR3 nucleotide sequence: TGTGCCACCAGCGGAGCCCGGGGGGGGGACTATGGCTACACCTTC. Protein: CATSGARGGDYGYTF.

The chain recombines TRBV9 with TRBJ1-5; D is possibly TRBD1 (6 bases). In germline, CDR1 is SGDLS, CDR2 YYNGEE. The CDR3 covers 14 residues. Trimming took off 3 bases at V and 3 bases at J, with 10 bases between the two ends. CDR3: CASSGGQYNQPQHF. CDR3 nucleotides: TGTGCCAGCAGCGGTGGACAGTACAATCAGCCCCAGCATTTT. Filled out from reference TRBV9 and TRBJ1-5, the complete variable domain reads DSGVTQTPKHLITATGQRVTLRCSPRSGDLSVYWYQQSLDQGLQFLIQYYNGEERAKGNILERFSAQQFPDLHSELNLSSLELGDSALYFCASSGGQYNQPQHFGDGTRLSIL.

The chain joins TRBV28 to TRBJ1-1; D is perhaps TRBD1 (5 bases). Germline V gene data show CDR1 as MDHEN and CDR2 as SYDVKM. The CDR3 spans 15 residues. Between the trimmed V and J ends, which lost 7 bases and 5 bases, there was a span of 20 bases. The CDR3 loop reads CASNPSDTLRTEAFF. CDR3 sequence (DNA): TGTGCCAGCAACCCCTCGGACACCCTGAGAACTGAAGCTTTCTTT.

V gene TRBV11-2 combines with J gene TRBJ1-2, with D possibly TRBD1 on 6 matching bases. Germline V gene sequence: CDR1 SGHAT, CDR2 FQNNGV. V gave up 0 bases and J gave up 3 bases, with 8 bases separating them. This CDR3 has 14 residues. The CDR3 protein is CASSLDTGYYGYTF. In DNA, the CDR3 is TGTGCCAGCAGCTTAGATACAGGGTACTATGGCTACACCTTC.

The rearrangement links TRBV29-1 to TRBJ2-7, with TRBD2 matching 13 bases. Trimming at V came to 4 bases and at J to 4 bases, leaving 4 bases not matched to a gene. The germline CDR1 and CDR2 sequences are SQVTM and ANQGSEA. The CDR3 spans 14 residues. The CDR3: CSVGGGLAGYEQYF. For the CDR3, the DNA is TGCAGCGTTGGGGGGGGACTAGCGGGGTACGAGCAGTACTTC.

V gene TRBV29-1 combines with J gene TRBJ1-1; TRBD1 might be the D (5 bases). The germline V and J ends were trimmed by 1 base and 0 bases, with 18 bases remaining between them. Germline loops: CDR1 SQVTM, CDR2 ANQGSEA. This CDR3 region has 17 residues. The CDR3 bases are TGCAGCGTTGAAGTCGTCCAGGTCTGGGGCATGAACACTGAAGCTTTCTTT. Its protein product is CSVEVVQVWGMNTEAFF. Filled out from reference TRBV29-1 and TRBJ1-1, the complete variable domain reads SAVISQKPSRDICQRGTSLTIQCQVDSQVTMMFWYRQQPGQSLTLIATANQGSEATYESGFVIDKFPISRPNLTFSTLTVSNMSPEDSSIYLCSVEVVQVWGMNTEAFFGQGTRLTVV.

This clone was seen more than once but under ten times. The chain is built from TRBV6-5 and TRBJ1-6; no reliable D call. The CDR3 spans 12 residues. Trimming removed 5 bases from V and 9 bases from J, with 8 bases in between. Per germline, CDR1 MNHEY and CDR2 SVGAGI. The CDR3 nucleotides read TGTGCCAGCAGTGACGGAGGTTCACCCCTCCACTTT. Amino acids: CASSDGGSPLHF.

The CDR3 spells CSAQYNEQFF. CDR3 nucleotide sequence: TGCAGTGCTCAGTACAATGAGCAGTTCTTC. The V and J genes are TRBV20-1 and TRBJ2-1, with D hard to call. Germline assignment: CDR1 DFQATT and CDR2 SNEGSKA (reference sequence). The germline V and J ends were trimmed by 5 bases and 4 bases, with 3 bases remaining between them. The CDR3 length is 10 residues.

This clone has a handful of counts. This chain connects TRBV5-4 to TRBJ2-7; tentative D call: TRBD1 (6 bases). This CDR3 contains 13 residues. Trimming pared 4 bases from V and 5 bases from J, leaving 13 bases between. Germline V gene sequence: CDR1 SGHNT, CDR2 YYREEE (reference sequence). The CDR3 loop reads CASSNTGSNEQYF. The DNA for the CDR3 is TGTGCCAGCAGCAACACAGGGAGCAACGAGCAGTACTTC. Using reference TRBV5-4 and TRBJ2-7 for the parts outside the CDR3, the full variable domain is ETGVTQSPTHLIKTRGQQVTLRCSSQSGHNTVSWYQQALGQGPQFIFQYYREEENGRGNFPPRFSGLQFPNYSSELNVNALELDDSALYLCASSNTGSNEQYFGPGTRLTVT.

The sample holds a few counts of this clone. The chain employs TRBV18 and TRBJ1-6, with D possibly being TRBD1 (5 bases). Germline loops: CDR1 KGHSH, CDR2 LQKENI. V lost 3 bases to trimming and J lost 6 bases, with 9 bases between them. The CDR3 has 14 residues. The CDR3 spells CASSPGGINSPLHF. The CDR3 DNA reads as TGTGCCAGCTCACCGGGGGGTATTAATTCACCCCTCCACTTT.

V and J are TRBV28 and TRBJ1-4; D is uncertain. V was clipped by 1 base and J by 10 bases, with 7 bases between them. In germline, CDR1 is MDHEN, CDR2 SYDVKM. The CDR3 extends over 12 amino acids. The CDR3 coding sequence is TGTGCCAGCAGTTTATCTCGAGGAAAACTGTTTTTT. It codes for CASSLSRGKLFF. The full variable domain, rest sourced from reference TRBV28 and TRBJ1-4, is DVKVTQSSRYLVKRTGEKVFLECVQDMDHENMFWYRQDPGLGLRLIYFSYDVKMKEKGDIPEGYSVSREKKERFSLILESASTNQTSMYLCASSLSRGKLFFGSGTQLSVL.

The V call is TRBV7-9, the J call TRBJ2-2; tentatively, D is TRBD2 (7 bases). This CDR3 is 15 amino acids long. V was pared by 5 bases and J by 5 bases, with 15 bases between. CDR1 is SEHNR, CDR2 FQNEAQ, per germline (reference sequence). The CDR3 region has the DNA TGTGCCAGCAGCCCCTACAGGGAGGGGACCGGGGAGCTGTTTTTT. Encoded protein: CASSPYREGTGELFF.

This clone was counted only a few times. The chain joins TRBV28 to TRBJ1-2; 7 bases align to TRBD1. From germline, CDR1 is MDHEN and CDR2 SYDVKM. Germline trimming cut 4 bases from V and 8 bases from J; bases unmatched to any gene: 10. CDR3 length equals 14 residues. CDR3 residues: CASSSTDREDGYTF. For the CDR3, the DNA is TGTGCCAGCAGTTCCACCGACAGGGAGGACGGCTACACCTTC.

The chain recombines TRBV5-6 with TRBJ2-1, with TRBD2 as a possible D gene (5 bases). From germline, CDR1 is SGHDT and CDR2 YYEEEE. The V gene lost 4 bases and the J gene lost 7 bases, with 9 bases spanning the gap. The CDR3 is 12 amino acids. This CDR3 reads CASSRRLNEQFF. CDR3 in DNA: TGTGCCAGCAGCCGGAGGTTGAATGAGCAGTTCTTC.

V usage is TRBV5-1 and J usage is TRBJ2-6, with D possibly matching TRBD2 (6 bases). V lost 10 bases and J lost 1, with 21 bases in between. CDR3 size: 17 residues. Germline assignment: CDR1 SGHRS and CDR2 YFSETQ. CDR3 in DNA: TGCGCCTCCTCGGGGCCGGAGGGTCTGTCTGGGGCCAACGTCCTGACTTTC. Its protein product is CASSGPEGLSGANVLTF.

This sequence joins TRBV18 and TRBJ2-1, with 11 bases aligning to TRBD2. CDR3 length: 22 amino acids. The trim removed 2 bases at V and 0 bases at J, leaving 18 bases unmatched. Germline V gene data show CDR1 as KGHSH and CDR2 as LQKENI. CDR3 nucleotides: TGTGCCAGCTCACCAATTAGCGGGGGGGCAAACCCAGGCCAAAGCTCCTACAATGAGCAGTTCTTC. This codes for CASSPISGGANPGQSSYNEQFF.

This clone was seen more than once but under ten times. CDR3 in DNA: TGTGCCAGCACCCAGGGGGCTGAAGCTTTCTTT. It is translated as CASTQGAEAFF. The chain uses TRBV6-5 and TRBJ1-1; 7 bases line up with TRBD1. V was clipped by 7 bases and J by 6 bases; unmatched bases: 2. The CDR3 sequence is 11 residues long. CDR1 MNHEY and CDR2 SVGAGI come from the germline V gene.

This clone showed up just once. The chain carries TRBV6-1 and TRBJ1-6; D is ambiguous. The germline V gene has CDR1 MNHNS and CDR2 SASEGT. V was trimmed by 5 bases and J by 5 bases, leaving 13 bases between them. This CDR3 region has 15 residues. Written as DNA, the CDR3 is TGTGCCAGCAGTCAAAATACGGTGAATAATTCACCCCTCCACTTT. Protein product: CASSQNTVNNSPLHF.

This clone has just a few counts. This chain joins TRBV30 and TRBJ1-1, with 7 bases lining up with TRBD1. CDR3 length: 14 amino acids. Trimming removed 2 bases from V and 0 bases from J; junction bases left unmatched: 3. Germline CDR1 is GTSNPN and CDR2 is SVGIG (reference sequence). CDR3 in amino acids: CAWSPQGVNTEAFF. The DNA of the CDR3 is TGTGCCTGGAGTCCCCAGGGGGTGAACACTGAAGCTTTCTTT.

This sequence joins TRBV7-9 and TRBJ2-7, with 7 bases fitting TRBD1. This CDR3 is built from 14 residues. Trimming at V came to 4 bases and at J to 0 bases, leaving 3 bases not matched to a gene. Germline values: CDR1 SEHNR, CDR2 FQNEAQ (reference sequence). The CDR3 DNA follows: TGTGCCAGCAGCTCGGGGACAGCCTCCTACGAGCAGTACTTC. Its protein product is CASSSGTASYEQYF.

This rearrangement joins TRBV5-1 to TRBJ2-3, with D maybe TRBD1 (6 bases). The germline gives CDR1 SGHRS, CDR2 YFSETQ. V was clipped by 3 bases and J by 3 bases, with 8 bases between them. CDR3 length: 13 residues. The CDR3 DNA follows: TGCGCCAGCAGCTACGACAGGACAGATACGCAGTATTTT. Its protein product is CASSYDRTDTQYF.

There are a few counts of this clone. The V call is TRBV7-8, the J call TRBJ1-2; 9 nucleotides agree with TRBD1. This CDR3 comprises 15 residues. The ends lost 1 base at V and 5 bases at J; junction bases unmatched: 5. CDR1 and CDR2 (germline): SGHVS, FQNEAQ. The CDR3 reads CASSLEQGAGYGYTF. The CDR3 DNA reads TGTGCCAGCAGCTTAGAACAGGGGGCTGGGTATGGCTACACCTTC.

The chain links TRBV7-9 to TRBJ2-2; D is unclear. Trimming removed 3 bases at V and 0 bases at J, with 8 bases between. CDR1 and CDR2 (germline): SEHNR, FQNEAQ (reference sequence). This CDR3 comprises 15 residues. The CDR3: CASSFHSSNTGELFF. The DNA of the CDR3 is TGTGCCAGCAGCTTTCACAGCTCGAACACCGGGGAGCTGTTTTTT.

This clone was counted between two and nine times. The V and J genes are TRBV28 and TRBJ1-5; TRBD1 matches 7 bases. The V segment lost 6 bases and the J segment 2 bases; nucleotides outside the gene matches: 10. This CDR3 has 16 amino acids. Germline V gene lookup returns CDR1 MDHEN and CDR2 SYDVKM. CDR3 residues: CASRTNRDSRNQPQHF. The CDR3 nucleotides read TGTGCCAGCAGAACGAACCGGGACAGTCGCAATCAGCCCCAGCATTTT.

The chain combines TRBV28 with TRBJ2-7, with D perhaps matching TRBD1 (6 bases). The V end was cut by 5 bases, the J end by 2 bases, with 13 bases between. The CDR3 spans 14 residues. In germline, CDR1 is MDHEN, CDR2 SYDVKM. DNA of the CDR3: TGTGCCAGCAGTCAGGACAGTCCCCCCTACGAGCAGTACTTC. Its protein product is CASSQDSPPYEQYF.

This clone was detected only a few times. This chain connects TRBV7-8 to TRBJ1-1, with D perhaps TRBD1 (5 bases). Germline V lookup: CDR1 SGHVS, CDR2 FQNEAQ. Trimming left V 1 base short and J 1 base short, with 13 bases between. The CDR3 covers 16 residues. For the CDR3, the DNA is TGTGCCAGCAGCTTAGGCAGGGTCAGGGCGAACACTGAAGCTTTCTTT. This sequence encodes CASSLGRVRANTEAFF.